These 13 T cell receptor beta chains were sequenced from one sample in a study of blood T cells in healthy people across ages. It was with a sample-barcoded 5' primer and a J-beta primer mix that a second PCR of roughly 7 to 12 cycles was run. TCRdb re-analysed the 5' RACE reads in MiXCR, keeping a single row per CDR3 protein. The data show 850,000 to 1,000,000 distinct CDR3 sequences, with roughly 51% seen just once and 20% to 25% held by the top ten. The sample consisted of blood. All receptors come from a woman aged 55-75 years in good health.

The rearrangement uses TRBV6-1 and TRBJ2-7, with unresolved D. The V and J ends lost 7 bases and 2 bases respectively, with 6 bases between them. The CDR3 sequence is 11 residues long. The germline V gene has CDR1 MNHNS and CDR2 SASEGT. The CDR3 nucleotides read TGTGCCAGCAATCTGCCCTACGAGCAGTACTTC. This codes for CASNLPYEQYF.

This clonotype was detected once. The CDR3 loop is CASSLDTGSEKLFF. In nucleotides, the CDR3 is TGTGCCAGCAGCCTCGATACAGGGAGCGAAAAACTGTTTTTT. This chain links TRBV7-2 with TRBJ1-4, with D possibly matching TRBD1 (6 bases). Between the trimmed V and J ends, which lost 5 bases and 8 bases, there was a span of 15 bases. This CDR3 contains 14 residues. The germline gives CDR1 SGHTA, CDR2 FQGNSA. The whole variable domain, filled in from reference TRBV7-2 and TRBJ1-4, reads GAGVSQSPSNKVTEKGKDVELRCDPISGHTALYWYRQSLGQGLEFLIYFQGNSAPDKSGLPSDRFSAERTGGSVSTLTIQRTQQEDSAVYLCASSLDTGSEKLFFGSGTQLSVL.

This clonotype was observed a handful of times. CDR3 sequence reads: CASSSIGGNTGELFF. The CDR3 region has the DNA TGCGCCAGCAGCTCAATTGGAGGTAACACCGGGGAGCTGTTTTTT. The gene calls are TRBV5-1 and TRBJ2-2, with D maybe TRBD2 (5 bases). Trimming removed 3 bases from V and 2 bases from J, with 11 bases in between. Per germline, CDR1 SGHRS and CDR2 YFSETQ. The CDR3 is 15 amino acids.

This clonotype was seen more than once but under ten times. The rearrangement joins TRBV29-1 to TRBJ2-7; 7 bases fit TRBD1. The CDR3 covers 14 residues. The V segment lost 6 bases and the J segment 2 bases; nucleotides outside the gene matches: 10. Germline CDR1 is SQVTM and CDR2 is ANQGSEA. The CDR3 DNA reads as TGCAGCGTCCGACAGGGATTTAGGACCTACGAGCAGTACTTC. Translating it yields CSVRQGFRTYEQYF.

The chain couples TRBV6-4 to TRBJ2-1; 10 bases align to TRBD2. The CDR3 runs 16 residues. Trimming removed 3 bases from V and 4 bases from J; junction bases left unmatched: 6. Germline V gene lookup returns CDR1 MRHNA and CDR2 SNTAGT. CDR3 loop: CASSDSGGQEYNEQFF. The CDR3 nucleotides read TGTGCCAGCAGTGATAGCGGGGGGCAGGAATACAATGAGCAGTTCTTC.

This chain joins TRBV18 and TRBJ2-5; D possibly corresponds to TRBD1 (6 bases). The ends were cut back, 1 base at V and 2 bases at J, with 11 bases in the middle. The CDR3 sequence is 15 residues long. The germline CDR1 and CDR2 sequences are KGHSH and LQKENI. The CDR3: CASSPRGPGQETQYF. CDR3 coding DNA: TGTGCCAGCTCACCACGGGGGCCGGGGCAAGAGACCCAGTACTTC.

The chain joins TRBV30 to TRBJ1-2, with TRBD1 identical over 7 bases. This CDR3 contains 17 residues. Germline V gene lookup returns CDR1 GTSNPN and CDR2 SVGIG (reference sequence). J was trimmed by 4 bases and V by 0 bases; bases with no gene match: 14. Written as DNA, the CDR3 is TGTGCCTGGAGTGTACTAAGTTCGGGACAGTCCCCCTATGGCTACACCTTC. As protein: CAWSVLSSGQSPYGYTF. Variable domain in full (rest from reference TRBV30 and TRBJ1-2): SQTIHQWPATLVQPVGSPLSLECTVEGTSNPNLYWYRQAAGRGLQLLFYSVGIGQISSEVPQNLSASRPQDRQFILSSKKLLLSDSGFYLCAWSVLSSGQSPYGYTFGSGTRLTVV.

This clonotype was observed once. Here the CDR3 reads CASSRTGGGYNSPLHF. The CDR3 DNA follows: TGTGCCAGCAGTCGGACAGGGGGCGGTTATAATTCACCCCTCCACTTT. The chain recombines TRBV6-4 with TRBJ1-6; 11 nucleotides agree with TRBD1. The germline CDR1 and CDR2 sequences are MRHNA and SNTAGT. J was trimmed by 4 bases and V by 5 bases; bases with no gene match: 4. This CDR3 spans 16 amino acids.

This clonotype has more than one count but fewer than ten. The chain has TRBV27 and TRBJ2-6, with D unresolved. Trimming shortened V by 4 bases and J by 4 bases, and 17 bases separated the two germline ends. Germline CDR1 and CDR2: MNHEY and SMNVEV (reference sequence). This CDR3 spans 17 amino acids. The CDR3 protein is CASSWVRVESGANVLTF. For the CDR3, the DNA is TGTGCCAGCAGTTGGGTTAGAGTCGAGAGCGGGGCCAACGTCCTGACTTTC.

The rearrangement joins TRBV20-1 to TRBJ2-3; TRBD2 aligns across 9 bases. This CDR3 is 14 amino acids long. CDR1 and CDR2 (germline): DFQATT, SNEGSKA (reference sequence). Trimming at V came to 5 bases and at J to 5 bases, leaving 8 bases not matched to a gene. This CDR3 reads CSAPRRAGGDTQYF. The CDR3 coding sequence is TGCAGTGCTCCCCGACGAGCGGGAGGAGATACGCAGTATTTT.

This clonotype was recorded a few times. The chain is built from TRBV15 and TRBJ2-5; TRBD1 agrees at 7 bases. The closer fit of TRBJ2-7 to the DNA end suggests the J call may be wrong. This CDR3 has 15 residues. Per the germline V gene, CDR1 is LNHNV and CDR2 is YYDKDF (reference sequence). The CDR3, as DNA: TGTGCCACCAGCAGAGATAGGCAGGGGGACTACGAGCAGTACTTC. It is translated as CATSRDRQGDYEQYF.

The rearrangement joins TRBV7-6 to TRBJ2-1; TRBD2 might be the D (6 bases). The V gene's germline CDR1 is SGHVS and CDR2 FNYEAQ. This CDR3 is 18 amino acids long. V was clipped by 1 base and J by 0 bases, with 16 bases between them. The CDR3 DNA follows: TGTGCCAGCAGCTTAGTTTTGGGGGACTTAAGCTCCTACAATGAGCAGTTCTTC. This gives the protein CASSLVLGDLSSYNEQFF.

The rearrangement uses TRBV10-3 and TRBJ2-7; perhaps TRBD2 as D (6 bases). CDR3 size: 15 residues. Trimming left V 3 bases short and J 7 bases short, with 19 bases between. Germline V lookup: CDR1 ENHRY, CDR2 SYGVKD. CDR3 in DNA: TGTGCCATCAGTGAACCGCCGGAGGGGCGGAATGAGCAGTACTTC. Translated: CAISEPPEGRNEQYF.